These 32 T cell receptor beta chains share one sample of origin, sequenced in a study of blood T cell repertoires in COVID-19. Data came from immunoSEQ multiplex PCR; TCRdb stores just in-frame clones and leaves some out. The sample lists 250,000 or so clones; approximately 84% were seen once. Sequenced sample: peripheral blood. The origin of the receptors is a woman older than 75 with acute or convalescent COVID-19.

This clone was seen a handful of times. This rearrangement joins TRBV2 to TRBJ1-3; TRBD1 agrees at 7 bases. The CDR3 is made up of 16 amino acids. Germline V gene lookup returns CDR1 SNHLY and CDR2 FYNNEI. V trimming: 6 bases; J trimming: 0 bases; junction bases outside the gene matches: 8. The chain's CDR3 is CASSRDSLSSGNTIYF. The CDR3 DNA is TGTGCCAGCAGCAGGGACAGTCTGAGCTCTGGAAACACCATATATTTT.

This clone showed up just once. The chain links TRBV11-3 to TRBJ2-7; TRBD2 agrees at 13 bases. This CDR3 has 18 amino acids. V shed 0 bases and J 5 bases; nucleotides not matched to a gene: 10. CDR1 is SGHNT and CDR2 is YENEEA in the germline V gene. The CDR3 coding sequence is TGTGCCAGCAGCTTAGACTGGGGACTAGCGGGGTCTGGAGACGAGCAGTACTTC. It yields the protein CASSLDWGLAGSGDEQYF.

CDR3 residues: CASSLGGPYNEQFF. The CDR3 nucleotides read TGTGCCAGCAGCTTAGGGGGGCCCTACAATGAGCAGTTCTTC. The chain recombines TRBV7-8 with TRBJ2-1, with D possibly matching TRBD1 (6 bases). The CDR3 extends over 14 amino acids. The V gene's germline CDR1 is SGHVS and CDR2 FQNEAQ. Between the trimmed V and J ends, which lost 1 base and 2 bases, there was a span of 6 bases.

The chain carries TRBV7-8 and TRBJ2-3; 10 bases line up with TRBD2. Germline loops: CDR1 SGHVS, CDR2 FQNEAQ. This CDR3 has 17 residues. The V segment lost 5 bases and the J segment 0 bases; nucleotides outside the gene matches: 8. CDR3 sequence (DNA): TGTGCCAGCAGCCCTTCTTTGACTAGCGGGAGCACAGATACGCAGTATTTT. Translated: CASSPSLTSGSTDTQYF.

The CDR3 reads CASSVGVGGTGVGYTF. CDR3 DNA sequence: TGTGCCAGCAGCGTAGGAGTTGGGGGCACCGGCGTGGGCTACACCTTC. The chain recombines TRBV9 with TRBJ1-2, with a possible D match to TRBD1 (6 bases). CDR1 SGDLS and CDR2 YYNGEE come from the germline V gene. This CDR3 spans 16 amino acids. The ends were cut back, 0 bases at V and 8 bases at J, with 20 bases in the middle.

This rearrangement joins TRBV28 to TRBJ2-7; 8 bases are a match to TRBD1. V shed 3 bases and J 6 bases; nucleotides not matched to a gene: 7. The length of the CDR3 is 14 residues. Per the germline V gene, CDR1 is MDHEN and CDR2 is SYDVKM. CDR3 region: CASSFPGGGVEQYF. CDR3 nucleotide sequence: TGTGCCAGCAGTTTTCCAGGGGGCGGGGTCGAGCAGTACTTC.

The CDR3: CASSLASGSTDTQYF. DNA for the CDR3: TGTGCCAGCAGCTTAGCTAGCGGGAGCACAGATACGCAGTATTTT. The chain links TRBV7-9 to TRBJ2-3, with 7 bases lining up with TRBD2. The ends lost 0 bases at V and 0 bases at J; junction bases unmatched: 0. Germline values: CDR1 SEHNR, CDR2 FQNEAQ (reference sequence). The CDR3 contains 15 residues.

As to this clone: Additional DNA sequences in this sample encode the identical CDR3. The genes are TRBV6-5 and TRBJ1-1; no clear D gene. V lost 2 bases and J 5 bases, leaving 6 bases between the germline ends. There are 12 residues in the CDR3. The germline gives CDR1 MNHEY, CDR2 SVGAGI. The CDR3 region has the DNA TGTGCCAGCAGTTACGGAGGGACTGAAGCTTTCTTT. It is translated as CASSYGGTEAFF.

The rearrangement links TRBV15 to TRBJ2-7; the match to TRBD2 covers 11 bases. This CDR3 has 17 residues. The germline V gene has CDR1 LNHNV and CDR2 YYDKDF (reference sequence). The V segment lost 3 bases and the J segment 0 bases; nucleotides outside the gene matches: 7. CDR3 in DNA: TGTGCCACCAGCAGTGACCGGACTAGCGGGTCCTCCTACGAGCAGTACTTC. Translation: CATSSDRTSGSSYEQYF.

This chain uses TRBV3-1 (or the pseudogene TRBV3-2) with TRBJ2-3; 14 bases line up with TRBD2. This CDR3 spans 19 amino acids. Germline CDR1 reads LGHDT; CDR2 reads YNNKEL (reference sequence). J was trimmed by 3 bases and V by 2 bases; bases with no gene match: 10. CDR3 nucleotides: TGTGCCAGCAGCCAAAGGGGACTAGCGGGAGAGGGGAAGACAGATACGCAGTATTTT. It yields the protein CASSQRGLAGEGKTDTQYF.

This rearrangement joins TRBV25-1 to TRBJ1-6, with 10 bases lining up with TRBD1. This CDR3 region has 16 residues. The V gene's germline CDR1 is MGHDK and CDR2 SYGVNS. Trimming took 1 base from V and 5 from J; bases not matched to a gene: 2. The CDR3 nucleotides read TGTGCCAGCAGTGAATCAGGGACAGGGGATAATTCACCCCTCCACTTT. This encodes CASSESGTGDNSPLHF.

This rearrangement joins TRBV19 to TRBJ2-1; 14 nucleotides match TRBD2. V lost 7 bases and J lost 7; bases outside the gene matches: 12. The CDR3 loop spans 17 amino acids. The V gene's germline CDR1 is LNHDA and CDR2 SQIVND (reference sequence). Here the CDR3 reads CASTPPGTSGRKNEQFF. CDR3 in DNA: TGTGCCAGTACCCCCCCCGGGACTAGCGGGAGAAAGAATGAGCAGTTCTTC.

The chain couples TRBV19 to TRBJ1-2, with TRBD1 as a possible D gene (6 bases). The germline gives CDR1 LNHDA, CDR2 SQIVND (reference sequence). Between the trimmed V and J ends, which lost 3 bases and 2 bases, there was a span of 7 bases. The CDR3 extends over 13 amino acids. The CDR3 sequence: CASSMRGNYGYTF. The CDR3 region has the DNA TGTGCCAGTAGTATGAGGGGGAACTATGGCTACACCTTC.

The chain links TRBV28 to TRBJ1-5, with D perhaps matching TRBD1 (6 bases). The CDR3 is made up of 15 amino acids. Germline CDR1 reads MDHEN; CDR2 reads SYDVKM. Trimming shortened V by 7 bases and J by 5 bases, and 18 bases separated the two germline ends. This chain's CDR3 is CASNDPGTSDQPQHF. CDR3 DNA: TGTGCCAGCAACGACCCCGGGACAAGTGATCAGCCCCAGCATTTT.

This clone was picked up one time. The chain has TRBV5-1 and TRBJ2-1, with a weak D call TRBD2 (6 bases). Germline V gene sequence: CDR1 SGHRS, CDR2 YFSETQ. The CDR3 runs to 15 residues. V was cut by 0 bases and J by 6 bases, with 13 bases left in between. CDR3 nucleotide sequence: TGCGCCAGCAGCTTGGCGGGGGAGTCAGTCAATGAGCAGTTCTTC. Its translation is CASSLAGESVNEQFF. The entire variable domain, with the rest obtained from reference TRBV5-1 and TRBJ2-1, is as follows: KAGVTQTPRYLIKTRGQQVTLSCSPISGHRSVSWYQQTPGQGLQFLFEYFSETQRNKGNFPGRFSGRQFSNSRSEMNVSTLELGDSALYLCASSLAGESVNEQFFGPGTRLTVL.

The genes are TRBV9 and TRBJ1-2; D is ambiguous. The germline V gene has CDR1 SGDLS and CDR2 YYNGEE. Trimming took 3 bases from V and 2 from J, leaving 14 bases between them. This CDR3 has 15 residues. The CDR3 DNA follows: TGTGCCAGCAGCGATGACATATCTCTGAACTATGGCTACACCTTC. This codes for CASSDDISLNYGYTF.

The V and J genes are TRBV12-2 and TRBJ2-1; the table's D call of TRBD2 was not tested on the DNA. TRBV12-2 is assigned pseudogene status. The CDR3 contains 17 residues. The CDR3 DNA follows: TGTGCAAGTCGCACCGAACTCCTAGCGGGAGTAAGAGGGGAGCAGTTCTTC. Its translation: CASRTELLAGVRGEQFF.

The CDR3 reads CASSRTSGSVNEQFF. CDR3 bases: TGTGCCAGCAGTAGGACTAGCGGGAGCGTCAATGAGCAGTTCTTC. J is TRBJ2-1 and V is TRBV3-1 (or the pseudogene TRBV3-2), with 13 bases that match TRBD2. CDR3 size: 15 residues. Germline CDR1 is LGHDT and CDR2 is YNNKEL (reference sequence). Germline trimming cut 6 bases from V and 6 bases from J; bases unmatched to any gene: 5.

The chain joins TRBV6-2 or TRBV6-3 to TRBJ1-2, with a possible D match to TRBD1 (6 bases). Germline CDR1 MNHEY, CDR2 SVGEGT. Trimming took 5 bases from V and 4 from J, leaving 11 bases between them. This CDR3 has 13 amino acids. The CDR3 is CASSPRGPYGYTF. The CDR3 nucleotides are TGTGCCAGCAGTCCCAGGGGTCCCTATGGCTACACCTTC.

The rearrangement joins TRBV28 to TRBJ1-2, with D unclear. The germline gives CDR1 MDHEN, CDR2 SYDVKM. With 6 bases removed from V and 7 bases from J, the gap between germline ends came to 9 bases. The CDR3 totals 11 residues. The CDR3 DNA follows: TGTGCCAGCAGGTCCCCGGTTGGCTACACCTTC. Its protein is CASRSPVGYTF.

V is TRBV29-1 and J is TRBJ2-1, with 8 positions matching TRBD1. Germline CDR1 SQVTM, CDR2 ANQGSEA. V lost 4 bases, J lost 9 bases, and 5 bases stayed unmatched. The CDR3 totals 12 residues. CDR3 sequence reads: CSVARGLSEQFF. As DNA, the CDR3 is TGCAGCGTTGCCAGGGGGCTTAGTGAGCAGTTCTTC.

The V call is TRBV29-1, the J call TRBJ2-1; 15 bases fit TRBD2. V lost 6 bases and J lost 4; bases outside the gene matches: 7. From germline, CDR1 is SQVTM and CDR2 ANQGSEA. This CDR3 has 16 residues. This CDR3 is CSVHGTSGGLYNEQFF. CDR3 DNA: TGCAGCGTCCACGGGACTAGCGGGGGGTTATACAATGAGCAGTTCTTC.

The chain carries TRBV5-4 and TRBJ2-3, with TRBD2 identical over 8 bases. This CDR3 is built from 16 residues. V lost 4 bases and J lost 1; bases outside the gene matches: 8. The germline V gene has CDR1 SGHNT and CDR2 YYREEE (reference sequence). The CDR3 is CASSHPGGAGTDTQYF. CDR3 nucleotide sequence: TGTGCCAGCAGCCACCCCGGGGGGGCCGGCACAGATACGCAGTATTTT.

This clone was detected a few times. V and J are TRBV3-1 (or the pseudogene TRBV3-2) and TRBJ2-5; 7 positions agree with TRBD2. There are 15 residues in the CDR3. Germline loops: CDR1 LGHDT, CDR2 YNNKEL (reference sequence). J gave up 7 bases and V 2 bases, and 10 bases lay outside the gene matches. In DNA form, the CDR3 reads TGTGCCAGCAGCCAATGGGACTACCCTCAGGGGACCCAGTACTTC. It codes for CASSQWDYPQGTQYF.

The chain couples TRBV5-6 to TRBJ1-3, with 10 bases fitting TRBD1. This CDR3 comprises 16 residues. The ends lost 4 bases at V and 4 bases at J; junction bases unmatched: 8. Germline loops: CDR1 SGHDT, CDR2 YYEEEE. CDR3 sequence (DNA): TGTGCCAGCAGCCTCCGACAGGGGGCAAGGGGAAACACCATATATTTT. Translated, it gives CASSLRQGARGNTIYF.

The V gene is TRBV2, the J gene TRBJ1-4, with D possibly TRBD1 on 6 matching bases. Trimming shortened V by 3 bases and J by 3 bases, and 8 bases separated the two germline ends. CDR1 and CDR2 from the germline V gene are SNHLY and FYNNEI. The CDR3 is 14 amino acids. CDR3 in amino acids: CASSDNRANEKLFF. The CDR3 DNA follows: TGTGCCAGCAGTGATAACAGGGCTAATGAAAAACTGTTTTTT.

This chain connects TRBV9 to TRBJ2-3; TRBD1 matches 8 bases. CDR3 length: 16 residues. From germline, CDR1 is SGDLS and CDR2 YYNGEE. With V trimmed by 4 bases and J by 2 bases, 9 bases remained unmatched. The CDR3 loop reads CASSMHRGMATDTQYF. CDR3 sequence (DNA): TGTGCCAGCAGCATGCACAGGGGGATGGCCACAGATACGCAGTATTTT.

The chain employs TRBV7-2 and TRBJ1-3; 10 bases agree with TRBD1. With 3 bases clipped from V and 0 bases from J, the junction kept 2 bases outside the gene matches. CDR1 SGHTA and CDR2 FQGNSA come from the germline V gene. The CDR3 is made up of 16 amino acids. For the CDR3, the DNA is TGTGCCAGCAGCTTCCGACAGGGGGCCTCTGGAAACACCATATATTTT. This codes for CASSFRQGASGNTIYF.

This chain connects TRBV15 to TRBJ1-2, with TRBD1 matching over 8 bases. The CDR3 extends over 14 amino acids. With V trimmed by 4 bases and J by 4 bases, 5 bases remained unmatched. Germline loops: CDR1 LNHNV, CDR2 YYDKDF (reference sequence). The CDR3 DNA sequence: TGTGCCACCAGCATAGACAGGGGTTTCTATGGCTACACCTTC. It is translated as CATSIDRGFYGYTF. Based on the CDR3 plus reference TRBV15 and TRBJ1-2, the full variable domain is DAMVIQNPRYQVTQFGKPVTLSCSQTLNHNVMYWYQQKSSQAPKLLFHYYDKDFNNEADTPDNFQSRRPNTSFCFLDIRSPGLGDTAMYLCATSIDRGFYGYTFGSGTRLTVV.

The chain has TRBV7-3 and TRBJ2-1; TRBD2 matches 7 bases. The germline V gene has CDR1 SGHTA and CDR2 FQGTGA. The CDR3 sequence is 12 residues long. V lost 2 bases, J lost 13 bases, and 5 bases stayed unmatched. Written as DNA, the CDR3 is TGTGCCAGCAGCTTATCGGGCGGGGGACAGTTCTTC. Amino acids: CASSLSGGGQFF.

The CDR3 region is CASSTRDRGPNTEAFF. CDR3 DNA: TGTGCCAGTAGTACCCGGGACAGGGGGCCGAACACTGAAGCTTTCTTT. The gene calls are TRBV19 and TRBJ1-1; 12 bases line up with TRBD1. In germline, CDR1 is LNHDA, CDR2 SQIVND (reference sequence). CDR3 size: 16 residues. Losses at the gene ends were 4 bases for V and 1 base for J; bases not matched to a gene: 4.

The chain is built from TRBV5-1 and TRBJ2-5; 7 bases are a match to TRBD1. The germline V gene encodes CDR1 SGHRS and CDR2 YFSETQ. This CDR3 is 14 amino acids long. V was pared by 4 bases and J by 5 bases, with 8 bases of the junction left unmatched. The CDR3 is CASSGTDVRETQYF. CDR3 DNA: TGCGCCAGCAGCGGGACAGACGTCCGGGAGACCCAGTACTTC.